A single sample is the source of the 8 T cell receptor beta chains below, sequenced in a study of T cell responses to AZD1222 COVID-19 vaccine. The assay was immunoSEQ multiplex PCR, and TCRdb's table has in-frame clones only and misses some. This table has about 97,000 clones, less than 90% appearing once. The specimen comprised peripheral blood, sampled on day 0 of AZD1222 vaccination. The origin of the receptors is an adult in good health.

The chain is built from TRBV5-4 and TRBJ1-5; the D gene is possibly TRBD1 (6 bases). Germline CDR1 is SGHNT and CDR2 is YYREEE (reference sequence). The ends were cut back, 0 bases at V and 2 bases at J, with 12 bases in the middle. This CDR3 has 16 amino acids. The chain's CDR3 is CASSLASGAGNQPQHF. The CDR3 DNA reads TGTGCCAGCAGCTTGGCCTCGGGGGCCGGCAATCAGCCCCAGCATTTT. Based on the CDR3 plus reference TRBV5-4 and TRBJ1-5, the full variable domain is ETGVTQSPTHLIKTRGQQVTLRCSSQSGHNTVSWYQQALGQGPQFIFQYYREEENGRGNFPPRFSGLQFPNYSSELNVNALELDDSALYLCASSLASGAGNQPQHFGDGTRLSIL.

This clone was observed a handful of times. The gene calls are TRBV5-1 and TRBJ2-3; D is perhaps TRBD2 (5 bases). CDR1 is SGHRS and CDR2 is YFSETQ in the germline V gene. V lost 2 bases, J lost 4 bases, and 14 bases lay in between. The CDR3 length is 15 residues. As DNA, the CDR3 is TGCGCCAGCAGCTTAGTTGGAAGAGGGCCAGATACGCAGTATTTT. Protein product: CASSLVGRGPDTQYF.

This chain links TRBV19 with TRBJ2-1; 10 bases are shared with TRBD1. The CDR3 consists of 16 residues. With V trimmed by 3 bases and J by 7 bases, 9 bases remained unmatched. The germline V gene has CDR1 LNHDA and CDR2 SQIVND (reference sequence). CDR3 sequence reads: CASSIRQGARGNEQFF. The CDR3 coding sequence is TGTGCCAGTAGTATTCGACAGGGGGCGCGTGGGAATGAGCAGTTCTTC.

The V and J genes are TRBV24-1 and TRBJ2-7; D not certain. CDR3 length: 12 residues. Germline assignment: CDR1 KGHDR and CDR2 SFDVKD. Trimming removed 3 bases at V and 3 bases at J, with 5 bases between. CDR3 sequence reads: CATSDQDYEQYF. The CDR3 nucleotides read TGTGCCACCAGTGATCAGGACTACGAGCAGTACTTC.

In this sample, this clone turned up a few times. The chain joins TRBV11-2 to TRBJ2-3, with a possible D match to TRBD1 (6 bases). The V gene lost 0 bases and the J gene lost 2 bases, with 9 bases spanning the gap. Germline-derived CDR1 and CDR2 are SGHAT and FQNNGV. The CDR3 consists of 15 residues. The DNA for the CDR3 is TGTGCCAGCAGCTTAGATAGGGACACCACAGATACGCAGTATTTT. Translating gives CASSLDRDTTDTQYF.

This clone was observed a handful of times. The chain carries TRBV28 and TRBJ1-5, with D unclear. CDR1 is MDHEN, CDR2 SYDVKM, per germline. CDR3 size: 15 residues. The V end lost 3 bases, the J end lost 5 bases, and 14 bases lay between the germline ends. The CDR3 DNA follows: TGTGCCAGCAGTTTTATAGAGAGGGTATATCAGCCCCAGCATTTT. Protein: CASSFIERVYQPQHF.

The V gene is TRBV3-1 (or the pseudogene TRBV3-2), the J gene TRBJ2-3; D is ambiguous. The CDR3 has 13 amino acids. Looked up from germline, CDR1 is LGHDT and CDR2 is YNNKEL (reference sequence). Trimming took 4 bases from V and 0 from J, leaving 5 bases between them. CDR3 bases: TGTGCCAGCAGCCGCCGCAGCACAGATACGCAGTATTTT. Its translation is CASSRRSTDTQYF.

The chain is built from TRBV6-6 and TRBJ2-5; 9 nucleotides match TRBD2. The CDR3 extends over 16 amino acids. With V trimmed by 6 bases and J by 5 bases, 13 bases remained unmatched. Germline V gene lookup returns CDR1 MNHNY and CDR2 SVGAGI (reference sequence). For the CDR3, the DNA is TGTGCCAGCAGACCCCCGACTAGCGGATTTAAGGAGACCCAGTACTTC. This translates into CASRPPTSGFKETQYF.